The 20 T cell receptor beta chains below come from one sample, sequenced in a study of T-cell reconstitution after alpha-beta-depleted transplantation in children. TCRbeta library construction was performed incorporating unique molecular identifiers. Using its own MiXCR run on the PCR reads, TCRdb lists one record per CDR3 protein. The sample shows around 800,000 distinct CDR3 sequences, around 15% of them seen only once. The sequences come from PBMCs, mostly from graft donor cells, collected 360 days after TCRalphabeta/CD19-depleted stem cell transplant. These receptors all come from a male patient younger than 18 who had a stem cell transplant for acute lymphoblastic leukemia, so the T cells may come from the graft donor.

This clonotype was detected only a few times. The chain employs TRBV4-1 and TRBJ2-1, with 7 bases aligning to TRBD2. This CDR3 is built from 16 residues. V shed 3 bases and J 6 bases; nucleotides not matched to a gene: 11. CDR1 and CDR2 from the germline V gene are MGHRA and YSYEKL. The CDR3 DNA reads as TGCGCCAGCAGCCACCCTTCCGGTCGACTAGCCAATGAGCAGTTCTTC. This encodes CASSHPSGRLANEQFF.

The rearrangement joins TRBV19 to TRBJ2-1; D call uncertain. V was pared by 3 bases and J by 6 bases, with 15 bases between. The V gene's germline CDR1 is LNHDA and CDR2 SQIVND (reference sequence). This CDR3 is built from 15 residues. The CDR3 loop reads CASSMSRSIFNEQFF. In DNA, the CDR3 is TGTGCCAGTAGTATGAGCCGGTCGATATTCAATGAGCAGTTCTTC.

This clonotype was recorded a few times. The V gene is TRBV29-1, the J gene TRBJ1-1; 10 bases are a match to TRBD1. The CDR3 totals 14 residues. The V gene's germline CDR1 is SQVTM and CDR2 ANQGSEA. V shed 2 bases and J 5 bases; nucleotides not matched to a gene: 5. The CDR3 loop is CSVETGQGWTEAFF. The CDR3 DNA is TGCAGCGTTGAAACGGGACAGGGGTGGACTGAAGCTTTCTTT. Drawing the rest from reference TRBV29-1 and TRBJ1-1, the complete variable domain is SAVISQKPSRDICQRGTSLTIQCQVDSQVTMMFWYRQQPGQSLTLIATANQGSEATYESGFVIDKFPISRPNLTFSTLTVSNMSPEDSSIYLCSVETGQGWTEAFFGQGTRLTVV.

This clonotype has only a few counts. This chain links TRBV7-6 with TRBJ2-7; D unresolved. CDR1 and CDR2 (germline): SGHVS, FNYEAQ. V was clipped by 4 bases and J by 6 bases, with 10 bases between them. The CDR3 is 12 amino acids. In nucleotides, the CDR3 is TGTGCCAGCAGCTCTCTGGGGATCGAGCAGTACTTC. Amino acids: CASSSLGIEQYF.

The gene calls are TRBV11-1 and TRBJ2-3; 8 bases are shared with TRBD2. This CDR3 has 18 residues. The V gene end was trimmed by 1 base and the J gene end by 1 base; junction bases not matched to a gene: 10. Germline CDR1 and CDR2: SGHAT and FQDESV (reference sequence). The CDR3 DNA reads TGTGCCAGCAGCTTAGTTCTAGCGGGCGGCTATGGCACAGATACGCAGTATTTT. Translated: CASSLVLAGGYGTDTQYF.

The table lists this clonotype with a few counts. The chain couples TRBV3-1 to TRBJ2-7; possibly TRBD1 for D (6 bases). Per germline, CDR1 LGHDT and CDR2 YNNKEL (reference sequence). The CDR3 is 13 residues long. Trimming stripped 4 bases from V and 3 bases from J, with 10 bases between. The CDR3 DNA follows: TGTGCCAGCAGCCTGGGACACGTCTACGAGCAGTACTTC. Translated: CASSLGHVYEQYF.

The rearrangement links TRBV7-2 to TRBJ2-7, with TRBD2 matching over 8 bases. CDR1 is SGHTA and CDR2 is FQGNSA in the germline V gene. The junction had 11 bases not matched to a gene; V was cut back by 4 bases and J by 0 bases. This CDR3 comprises 17 residues. CDR3 protein: CASSSYRTSLSSYEQYF. The CDR3 nucleotides are TGTGCCAGCAGCTCCTACCGGACTAGCCTAAGCTCCTACGAGCAGTACTTC.

This clonotype was detected only a few times. The V call is TRBV7-8, the J call TRBJ2-3, with 12 bases matching TRBD2. CDR1 is SGHVS, CDR2 FQNEAQ, per germline. The CDR3 runs to 16 residues. J lost 6 bases, V lost 6 bases, and 10 bases had no gene match. CDR3: CASRATTSGRWDTQYF. The CDR3 DNA reads as TGTGCCAGCAGAGCTACAACTAGCGGGAGGTGGGATACGCAGTATTTT.

This clonotype was recorded a few times. The chain has TRBV23-1 and TRBJ2-7; 7 nucleotides line up with TRBD1. TRBV23-1 counts as an open reading frame of uncertain function. With V trimmed by 0 bases and J by 2 bases, 4 bases remained unmatched. The CDR3 consists of 15 residues. CDR3 residues: CASSQSLQGAYEQYF. Written as DNA, the CDR3 is TGCGCCAGCAGTCAATCTCTTCAGGGGGCCTACGAGCAGTACTTC.

The V call is TRBV5-4, the J call TRBJ2-1; 7 nucleotides match TRBD2. CDR3 length: 19 amino acids. Trimming cost V 2 bases and J 0 bases; bases outside gene matches: 14. The V gene's germline CDR1 is SGHNT and CDR2 YYREEE (reference sequence). The CDR3 coding sequence is TGTGCCAGCAGCTTACCAGCGGGATACTATTCGAGCTCCTACAATGAGCAGTTCTTC. As protein: CASSLPAGYYSSSYNEQFF. The variable domain in full, with the rest retrieved from reference TRBV5-4 and TRBJ2-1, is ETGVTQSPTHLIKTRGQQVTLRCSSQSGHNTVSWYQQALGQGPQFIFQYYREEENGRGNFPPRFSGLQFPNYSSELNVNALELDDSALYLCASSLPAGYYSSSYNEQFFGPGTRLTVL.

V and J are TRBV25-1 and TRBJ1-1; unclear D gene. V lost 2 bases and J lost 6, with 13 bases in between. The CDR3 contains 14 residues. Germline V gene lookup returns CDR1 MGHDK and CDR2 SYGVNS. CDR3 in amino acids: CASSELDGYAEAFF. CDR3 bases: TGTGCCAGCAGTGAACTGGATGGCTACGCTGAAGCTTTCTTT.

The chain combines TRBV12-3 or TRBV12-4 with TRBJ2-7; no firm D call. The CDR3 runs to 15 residues. The V and J ends lost 3 bases and 5 bases respectively, with 17 bases between them. The CDR3: CASSFSLPEVDEQYF. The CDR3 DNA is TGTGCCAGCAGTTTTAGTCTTCCCGAGGTAGACGAGCAGTACTTC.

This clonotype was detected a few times. The gene calls are TRBV12-3 or TRBV12-4 and TRBJ2-3; D may be TRBD2 (6 bases). The length of the CDR3 is 15 residues. Trimming took 5 bases from V and 2 from J, leaving 14 bases between them. For the CDR3, the DNA is TGTGCCAGCAGTCCCCGGGACTTCTTCACAGATACGCAGTATTTT. Protein: CASSPRDFFTDTQYF.

V usage is TRBV11-1 and J usage is TRBJ1-1; D is undetermined. Trimming removed 1 base at V and 5 bases at J, with 2 bases between. CDR1 is SGHAT, CDR2 FQDESV, per germline (reference sequence). This CDR3 spans 11 amino acids. The CDR3 bases are TGTGCCAGCAGCTTAGTTACTGAAGCTTTCTTT. It translates to CASSLVTEAFF. Full variable domain (rest looked up from reference TRBV11-1 and TRBJ1-1): EAEVAQSPRYKITEKSQAVAFWCDPISGHATLYWYRQILGQGPELLVQFQDESVVDDSQLPKDRFSAERLKGVDSTLKIQPAELGDSAMYLCASSLVTEAFFGQGTRLTVV.

This clonotype has ten or more counts. The chain is built from TRBV29-1 and TRBJ2-1, with 12 bases identical to TRBD2. This CDR3 contains 13 residues. V lost 3 bases, J lost 8 bases, and 2 bases stayed unmatched. CDR1 and CDR2 (germline): SQVTM, ANQGSEA. The CDR3 region has the DNA TGCAGCGTTGAGACTAGCGGGAGCCATGAGCAGTTCTTC. Its translation: CSVETSGSHEQFF.

This clonotype was detected a few times. The chain carries TRBV7-2 and TRBJ1-5; D is ambiguous. Trimming left V 4 bases short and J 0 bases short, with 7 bases between. The germline V gene encodes CDR1 SGHTA and CDR2 FQGNSA. CDR3 size: 14 residues. The CDR3 coding sequence is TGTGCCAGCAGCTCCGAGTATAGCAATCAGCCCCAGCATTTT. Translation gives CASSSEYSNQPQHF.

CDR3 coding DNA: TGTGCCAGCAGCGAGTGGGCTGAAGCTTTCTTT. Translated: CASSEWAEAFF. The rearrangement links TRBV4-2 to TRBJ1-1; D ambiguous. The V end was cut by 5 bases, the J end by 6 bases, with 7 bases between. CDR1 is LGHNA and CDR2 is YNFKEQ in the germline V gene. The CDR3 covers 11 residues.

CDR3 DNA: TGTGCCAGCAGCCTCTTGACGGACCGAAATGAAAAACTGTTTTTT. Translating it yields CASSLLTDRNEKLFF. This chain links TRBV3-1 with TRBJ1-4, with unresolved D. The ends were cut back, 4 bases at V and 5 bases at J, with 14 bases in the middle. Germline V lookup: CDR1 LGHDT, CDR2 YNNKEL (reference sequence). The CDR3 runs 15 residues.

The V call is TRBV3-1, the J call TRBJ2-2; 8 bases line up with TRBD2. Germline V gives CDR1 LGHDT, CDR2 YNNKEL (reference sequence). The CDR3 is made up of 17 amino acids. J lost 2 bases, V lost 4 bases, and 9 bases had no gene match. CDR3 coding DNA: TGTGCCAGCAGCCCCCGCGGGCTAGCGGGCAACACCGGGGAGCTGTTTTTT. Its translation: CASSPRGLAGNTGELFF.

The V call is TRBV6-1, the J call TRBJ2-7; tentative D call: TRBD2 (5 bases). This CDR3 spans 14 amino acids. The V end lost 7 bases, the J end lost 6 bases, and 19 bases lay between the germline ends. From germline, CDR1 is MNHNS and CDR2 SASEGT. CDR3 amino acids: CASKKEGLWSEQYF. CDR3 sequence (DNA): TGTGCCAGCAAAAAAGAGGGTCTTTGGAGCGAGCAGTACTTC.